These 8 T cell receptor beta chains originate from one sample sequenced in a study of identical twins. One entry per CDR3 protein results from TCRdb running MiXCR on the 5' RACE reads. This sample has 500,000 to 600,000 distinct CDR3 sequences, with roughly 21% found just once. The sample was also linked to a second study, of T cells expressing NK-cell markers.

Sequencing used CD4+ T cells sorted from blood. All receptors come from a woman younger than 30 in good health.

The chain combines TRBV20-1 with TRBJ1-4; 7 positions match TRBD1. This CDR3 comprises 14 residues. Germline CDR1 and CDR2: DFQATT and SNEGSKA (reference sequence). The trim removed 3 bases at V and 10 bases at J, leaving 11 bases unmatched. CDR3 sequence: CSASDRALEGKLFF. In DNA form, the CDR3 reads TGCAGTGCTAGCGACAGGGCGTTGGAGGGAAAACTGTTTTTT.

Note on this clonotype: At one boundary the junction diverges from the germline segment, which might be a read error. The chain couples TRBV7-6 to TRBJ2-7, with 7 bases that match TRBD1. CDR1 and CDR2 (germline): SGHVS, FNYEAQ. The CDR3 spans 13 residues. In DNA, the CDR3 is TGTGCCAGCAGCTTGGGCCCGAGGGGGCGATGGGACTTC. Encoded protein: CASSLGPRGRWDF.

This chain uses TRBV12-3 or TRBV12-4 with TRBJ2-7; 11 bases are shared with TRBD1. The CDR3 covers 15 residues. Losses at the gene ends were 5 bases for V and 3 bases for J; bases not matched to a gene: 6. The CDR3 loop is CASSQTGTGGYEQYF. Written as DNA, the CDR3 is TGTGCCAGCAGTCAGACGGGGACAGGGGGCTACGAGCAGTACTTC.

Ten or more counts support this clonotype. The rearrangement links TRBV18 to TRBJ1-1; 7 positions agree with TRBD1. V trimming: 3 bases; J trimming: 4 bases; junction bases outside the gene matches: 2. From germline, CDR1 is KGHSH and CDR2 LQKENI. The CDR3 sequence is 13 residues long. DNA of the CDR3: TGTGCCAGCTCACCCGACAGGGCCACTGAAGCTTTCTTT. Translating it yields CASSPDRATEAFF.

Many counts were recorded for this clonotype. V is TRBV12-3 or TRBV12-4 and J is TRBJ2-2; 10 bases are a match to TRBD2. Germline trimming cut 5 bases from V and 4 bases from J; bases unmatched to any gene: 4. This CDR3 has 15 residues. This CDR3 is CASSGLAEVTGELFF. Here the CDR3 DNA reads TGTGCCAGCAGTGGACTAGCGGAGGTCACCGGGGAGCTGTTTTTT.

V usage is TRBV29-1 and J usage is TRBJ2-7, with D possibly matching TRBD2 (6 bases). Germline assignment: CDR1 SQVTM and CDR2 ANQGSEA. The V gene lost 4 bases and the J gene lost 2 bases, with 12 bases spanning the gap. There are 13 residues in the CDR3. The CDR3 DNA follows: TGCAGCGTTGGGACGGGAGTTACCTACGAGCAGTACTTC. It codes for CSVGTGVTYEQYF.

The chain recombines TRBV10-3 with TRBJ2-7; weak D call: TRBD2 (6 bases). V gave up 4 bases and J gave up 6 bases, with 13 bases separating them. Germline V gene lookup returns CDR1 ENHRY and CDR2 SYGVKD. The CDR3 has 13 residues. CDR3 protein: CAISGTTTTEQYF. In DNA form, the CDR3 reads TGTGCCATCAGTGGGACTACTACCACCGAGCAGTACTTC.

This clonotype was observed many times. The gene calls are TRBV10-3 and TRBJ2-3, with 7 bases fitting TRBD2. The V and J ends lost 3 bases and 0 bases, in that order; junction bases with no gene match: 6. This CDR3 comprises 16 residues. CDR1 is ENHRY and CDR2 is SYGVKD in the germline V gene. The CDR3: CAISDRKRDSTDTQYF. The CDR3 DNA follows: TGTGCCATCAGTGATCGAAAGCGGGACAGCACAGATACGCAGTATTTT.